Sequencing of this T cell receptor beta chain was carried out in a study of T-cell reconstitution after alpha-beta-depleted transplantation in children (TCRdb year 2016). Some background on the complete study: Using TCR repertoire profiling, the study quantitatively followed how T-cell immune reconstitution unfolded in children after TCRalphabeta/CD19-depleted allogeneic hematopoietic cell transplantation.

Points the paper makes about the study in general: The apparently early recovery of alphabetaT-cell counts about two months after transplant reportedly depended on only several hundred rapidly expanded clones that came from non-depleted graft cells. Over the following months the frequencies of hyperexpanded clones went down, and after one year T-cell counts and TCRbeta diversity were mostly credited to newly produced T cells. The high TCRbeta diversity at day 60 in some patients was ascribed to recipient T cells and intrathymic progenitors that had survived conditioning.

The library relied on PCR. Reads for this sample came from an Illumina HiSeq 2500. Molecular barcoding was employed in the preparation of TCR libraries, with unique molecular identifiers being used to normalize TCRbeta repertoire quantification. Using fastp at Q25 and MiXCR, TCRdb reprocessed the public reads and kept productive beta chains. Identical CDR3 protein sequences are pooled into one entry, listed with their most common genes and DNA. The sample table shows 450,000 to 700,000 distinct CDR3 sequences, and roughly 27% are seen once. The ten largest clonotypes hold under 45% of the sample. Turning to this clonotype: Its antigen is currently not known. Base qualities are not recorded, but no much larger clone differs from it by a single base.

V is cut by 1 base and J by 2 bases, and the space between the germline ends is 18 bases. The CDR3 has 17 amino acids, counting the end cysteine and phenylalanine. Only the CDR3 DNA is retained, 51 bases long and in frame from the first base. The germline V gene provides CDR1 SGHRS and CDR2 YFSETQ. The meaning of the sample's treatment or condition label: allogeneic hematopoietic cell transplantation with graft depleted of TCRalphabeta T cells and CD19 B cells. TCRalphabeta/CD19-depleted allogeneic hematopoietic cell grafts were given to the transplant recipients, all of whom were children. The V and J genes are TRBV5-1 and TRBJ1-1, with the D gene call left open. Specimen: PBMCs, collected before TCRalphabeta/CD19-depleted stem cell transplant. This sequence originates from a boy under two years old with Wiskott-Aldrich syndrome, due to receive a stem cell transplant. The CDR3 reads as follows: CASSLILAGPSNTEAFF. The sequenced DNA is TGCGCCAGCAGCTTGATCTTGGCCGGACCCTCAAACACTGAAGCTTTCTTT.